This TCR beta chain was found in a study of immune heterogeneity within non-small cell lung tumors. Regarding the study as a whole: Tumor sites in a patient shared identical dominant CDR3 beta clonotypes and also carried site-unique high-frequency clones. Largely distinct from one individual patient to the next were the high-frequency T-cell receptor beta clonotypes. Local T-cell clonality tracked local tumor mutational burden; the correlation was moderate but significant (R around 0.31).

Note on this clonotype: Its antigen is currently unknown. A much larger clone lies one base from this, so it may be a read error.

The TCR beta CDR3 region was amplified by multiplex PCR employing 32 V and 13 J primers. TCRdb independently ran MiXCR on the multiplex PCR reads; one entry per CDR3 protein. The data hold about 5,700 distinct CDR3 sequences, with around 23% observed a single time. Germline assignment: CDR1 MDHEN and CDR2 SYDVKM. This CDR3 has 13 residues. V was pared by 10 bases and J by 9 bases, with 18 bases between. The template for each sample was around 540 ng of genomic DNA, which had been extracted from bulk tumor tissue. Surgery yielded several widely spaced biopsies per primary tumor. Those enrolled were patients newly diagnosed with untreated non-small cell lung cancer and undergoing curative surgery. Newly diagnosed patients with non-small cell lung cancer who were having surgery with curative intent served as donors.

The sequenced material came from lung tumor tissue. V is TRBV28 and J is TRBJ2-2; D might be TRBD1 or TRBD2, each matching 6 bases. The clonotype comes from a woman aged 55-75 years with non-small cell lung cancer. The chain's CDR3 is CATRNGGVWELFF. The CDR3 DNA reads TGTGCCACCCGTAACGGGGGCGTCTGGGAGCTGTTTTTT. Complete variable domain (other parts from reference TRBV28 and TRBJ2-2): DVKVTQSSRYLVKRTGEKVFLECVQDMDHENMFWYRQDPGLGLRLIYFSYDVKMKEKGDIPEGYSVSREKKERFSLILESASTNQTSMYLCATRNGGVWELFFGEGSRLTVL.